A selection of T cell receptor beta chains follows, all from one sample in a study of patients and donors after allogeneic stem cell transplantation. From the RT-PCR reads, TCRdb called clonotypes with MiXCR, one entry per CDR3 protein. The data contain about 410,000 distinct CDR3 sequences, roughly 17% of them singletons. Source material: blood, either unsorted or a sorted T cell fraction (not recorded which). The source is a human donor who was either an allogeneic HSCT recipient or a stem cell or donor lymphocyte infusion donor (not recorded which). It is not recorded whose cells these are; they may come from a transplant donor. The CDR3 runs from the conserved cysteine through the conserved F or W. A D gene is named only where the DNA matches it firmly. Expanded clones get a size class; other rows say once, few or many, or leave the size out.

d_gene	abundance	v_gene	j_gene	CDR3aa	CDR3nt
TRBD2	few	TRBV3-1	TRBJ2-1	CASSQGGSYEQFF	TGTGCCAGCAGCCAGGGCGGGAGCTATGAGCAGTTCTTC
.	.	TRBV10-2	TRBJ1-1	CASSVRRRNTEAFF	TGCGCCAGCAGTGTGCGCAGAAGGAACACTGAAGCTTTCTTT
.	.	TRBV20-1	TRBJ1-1	CSARDHGGKLTEAFF	TGCAGTGCTAGAGATCACGGAGGGAAATTGACTGAAGCTTTCTTT
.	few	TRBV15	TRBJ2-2	CATSWGNTGELFF	TGTGCCACCAGCTGGGGGAACACCGGGGAGCTGTTTTTT
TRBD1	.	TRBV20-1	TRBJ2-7	CSATGTASYEQYF	TGCAGTGCAACCGGGACAGCATCCTACGAGCAGTACTTC
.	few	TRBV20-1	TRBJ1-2	CSARPDYGYTF	TGCAGTGCTAGGCCAGACTATGGCTACACCTTC
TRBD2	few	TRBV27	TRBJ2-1	CASSHLGSGVYNEQFF	TGTGCCAGCAGTCACCTCGGTAGCGGGGTTTACAATGAGCAGTTCTTC
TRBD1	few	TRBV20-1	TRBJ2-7	CSADSDRGLTSYEQYF	TGCAGTGCTGACTCGGACAGGGGACTTACCTCCTACGAGCAGTACTTC
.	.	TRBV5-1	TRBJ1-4	CASSEGRGSEKLFF	TGCGCCAGCAGCGAAGGCAGGGGTAGCGAAAAACTGTTTTTT
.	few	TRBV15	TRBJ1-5	CATSGMKTLPRHQPQHF	TGTGCCACCAGCGGTATGAAGACCCTCCCAAGGCATCAGCCCCAGCATTTT
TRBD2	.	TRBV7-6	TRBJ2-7	CASSNPTSGGSYEQYF	TGTGCCAGCAGCAATCCGACTAGCGGGGGCTCGTACGAGCAGTACTTC
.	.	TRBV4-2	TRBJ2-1	CASRPDGNEQFF	TGTGCCAGCAGGCCTGACGGGAATGAGCAGTTCTTC
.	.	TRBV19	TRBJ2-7	CASSIAGNPSSYEQYF	TGTGCCAGTAGTATCGCAGGGAACCCTAGCTCCTACGAGCAGTACTTC
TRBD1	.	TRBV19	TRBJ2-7	CASSTTGGYYEQYF	TGTGCCAGCAGTACTACAGGGGGCTACTACGAGCAGTACTTC
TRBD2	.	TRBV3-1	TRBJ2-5	CASSQERTSGYQETQYF	TGTGCCAGCAGCCAAGAAAGGACTAGCGGATACCAAGAGACCCAGTACTTC
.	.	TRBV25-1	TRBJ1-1	CASSEDNTEAFF	TGTGCCAGCAGTGAAGACAACACTGAAGCTTTCTTT
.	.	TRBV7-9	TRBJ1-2	CASSRGERPTF	TGTGCCAGCAGCCGGGGGGAGAGGCCCACCTTC
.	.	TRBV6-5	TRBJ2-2	CASRPGTGELFF	TGTGCCAGCAGGCCCGGAACCGGGGAGCTGTTTTTT
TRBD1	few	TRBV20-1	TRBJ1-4	CSASGDRGEKLFF	TGCAGTGCTAGTGGGGACAGGGGCGAAAAACTGTTTTTT
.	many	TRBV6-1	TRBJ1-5	CASSEVGVRQPQHF	TGTGCCAGCAGTGAAGTAGGGGTCCGCCAGCCCCAGCATTTT
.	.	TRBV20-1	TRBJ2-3	CSARDPGLIATDTQYF	TGCAGTGCTAGAGACCCGGGACTTATTGCCACAGATACGCAGTATTTT
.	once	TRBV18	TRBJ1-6	CASSPLQGNSPLHF	TGTGCCAGCTCACCACTGCAGGGGAATTCACCCCTCCACTTT
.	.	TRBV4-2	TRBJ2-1	CASSRGTLGANEQFF	TGTGCCAGCAGCCGTGGGACTCTGGGGGCCAATGAGCAGTTCTTC
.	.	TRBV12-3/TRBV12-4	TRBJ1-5	CASTSRQLGYSNQPQHF	TGTGCCAGCACTTCCCGGCAGCTCGGGTATAGCAATCAGCCCCAGCATTTT
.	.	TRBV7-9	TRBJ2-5	CASRGRQETQYF	TGTGCCAGCAGGGGCCGTCAAGAGACCCAGTACTTC
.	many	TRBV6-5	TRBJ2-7	CASSYSPGLYEQYF	TGTGCCAGCAGTTACTCGCCAGGTCTTTACGAGCAGTACTTC
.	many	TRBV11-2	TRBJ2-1	CASSLVLLNEQFF	TGTGCCAGCAGCTTAGTTCTCCTAAATGAGCAGTTCTTC
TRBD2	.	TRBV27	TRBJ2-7	CASSPLSGGPSLYF	TGTGCCAGCAGTCCCCTCAGCGGGGGGCCTTCATTATACTTC